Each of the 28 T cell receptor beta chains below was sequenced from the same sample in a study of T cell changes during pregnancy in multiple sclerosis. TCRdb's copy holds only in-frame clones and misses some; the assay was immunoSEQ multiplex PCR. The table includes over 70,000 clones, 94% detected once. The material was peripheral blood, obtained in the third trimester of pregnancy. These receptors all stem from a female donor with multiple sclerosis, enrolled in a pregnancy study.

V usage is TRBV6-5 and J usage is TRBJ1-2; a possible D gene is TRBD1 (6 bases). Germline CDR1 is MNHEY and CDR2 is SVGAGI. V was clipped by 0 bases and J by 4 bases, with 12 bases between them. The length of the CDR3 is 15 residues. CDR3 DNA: TGTGCCAGCAGTTACTCTATACAGGGCAGCTATGGCTACACCTTC. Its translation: CASSYSIQGSYGYTF.

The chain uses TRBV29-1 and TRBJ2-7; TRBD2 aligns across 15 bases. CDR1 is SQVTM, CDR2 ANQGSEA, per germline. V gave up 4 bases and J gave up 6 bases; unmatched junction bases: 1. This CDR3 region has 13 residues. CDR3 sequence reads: CSVGTSGRGEQYF. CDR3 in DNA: TGCAGCGTTGGGACTAGCGGGAGGGGCGAGCAGTACTTC.

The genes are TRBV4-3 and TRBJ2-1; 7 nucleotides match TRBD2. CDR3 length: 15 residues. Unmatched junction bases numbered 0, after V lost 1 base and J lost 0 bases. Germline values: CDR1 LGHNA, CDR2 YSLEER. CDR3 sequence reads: CASSQAGGSYNEQFF. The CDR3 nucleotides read TGCGCCAGCAGCCAAGCGGGAGGCTCCTACAATGAGCAGTTCTTC.

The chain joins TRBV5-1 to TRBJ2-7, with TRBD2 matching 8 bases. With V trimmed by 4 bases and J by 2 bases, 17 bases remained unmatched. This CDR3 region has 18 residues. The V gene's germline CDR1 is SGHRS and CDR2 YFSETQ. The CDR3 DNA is TGCGCCAGCAGCCAACCGTTCCCCTCTAGCGGGTCCACCTACGAGCAGTACTTC. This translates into CASSQPFPSSGSTYEQYF.

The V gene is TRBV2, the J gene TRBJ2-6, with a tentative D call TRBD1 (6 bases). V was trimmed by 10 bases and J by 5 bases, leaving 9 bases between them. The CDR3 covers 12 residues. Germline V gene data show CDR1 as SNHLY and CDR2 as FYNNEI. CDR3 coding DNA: TGTGCCATACAGGGCTGGGCCAACGTCCTGACTTTC. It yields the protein CAIQGWANVLTF.

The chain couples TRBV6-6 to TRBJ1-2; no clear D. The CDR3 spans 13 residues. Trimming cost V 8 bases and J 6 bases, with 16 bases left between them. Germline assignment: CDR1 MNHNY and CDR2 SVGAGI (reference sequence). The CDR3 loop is CASRPGRADGYTF. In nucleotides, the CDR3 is TGTGCCAGCCGACCCGGGAGGGCGGATGGCTACACCTTC.

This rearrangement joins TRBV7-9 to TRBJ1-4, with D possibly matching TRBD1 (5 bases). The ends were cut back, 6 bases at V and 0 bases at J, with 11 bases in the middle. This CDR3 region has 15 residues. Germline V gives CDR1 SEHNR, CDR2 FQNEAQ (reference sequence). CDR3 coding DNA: TGTGCCAGCAGGGCTACAGGTGCAACTAATGAAAAACTGTTTTTT. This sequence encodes CASRATGATNEKLFF.

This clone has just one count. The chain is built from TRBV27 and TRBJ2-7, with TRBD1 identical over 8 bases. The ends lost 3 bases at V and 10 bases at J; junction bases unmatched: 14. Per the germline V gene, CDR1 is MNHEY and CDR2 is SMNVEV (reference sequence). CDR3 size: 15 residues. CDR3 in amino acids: CASSFQPQGAHPQYF. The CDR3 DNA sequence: TGTGCCAGCAGTTTCCAACCCCAGGGGGCCCATCCCCAGTACTTC.

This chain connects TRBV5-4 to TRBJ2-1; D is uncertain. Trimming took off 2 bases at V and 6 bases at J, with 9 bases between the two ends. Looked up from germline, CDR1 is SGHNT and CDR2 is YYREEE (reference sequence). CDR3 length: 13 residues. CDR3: CASSFSTPNEQFF. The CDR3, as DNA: TGTGCCAGCAGCTTTAGTACCCCCAATGAGCAGTTCTTC. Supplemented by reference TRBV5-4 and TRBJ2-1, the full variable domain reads ETGVTQSPTHLIKTRGQQVTLRCSSQSGHNTVSWYQQALGQGPQFIFQYYREEENGRGNFPPRFSGLQFPNYSSELNVNALELDDSALYLCASSFSTPNEQFFGPGTRLTVL.

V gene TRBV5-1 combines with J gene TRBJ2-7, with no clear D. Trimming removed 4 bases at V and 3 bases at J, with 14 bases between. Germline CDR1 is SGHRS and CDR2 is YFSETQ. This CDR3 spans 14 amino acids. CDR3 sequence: CASSATFENYEQYF. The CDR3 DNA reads TGCGCCAGCAGCGCCACTTTCGAGAACTACGAGCAGTACTTC.

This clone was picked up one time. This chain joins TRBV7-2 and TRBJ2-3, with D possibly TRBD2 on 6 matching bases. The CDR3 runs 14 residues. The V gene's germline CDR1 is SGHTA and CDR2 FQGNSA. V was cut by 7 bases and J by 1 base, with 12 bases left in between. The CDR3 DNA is TGTGCCAGCACCCGGGACTTACGCACAGATACGCAGTATTTT. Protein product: CASTRDLRTDTQYF.

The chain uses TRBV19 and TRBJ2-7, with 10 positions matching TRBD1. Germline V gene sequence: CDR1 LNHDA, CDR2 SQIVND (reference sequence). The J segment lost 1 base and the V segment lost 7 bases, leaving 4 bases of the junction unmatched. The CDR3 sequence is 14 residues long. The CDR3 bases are TGTGCCAGTAAAGGGGACAGGGGATCCTACGAGCAGTACTTC. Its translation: CASKGDRGSYEQYF.

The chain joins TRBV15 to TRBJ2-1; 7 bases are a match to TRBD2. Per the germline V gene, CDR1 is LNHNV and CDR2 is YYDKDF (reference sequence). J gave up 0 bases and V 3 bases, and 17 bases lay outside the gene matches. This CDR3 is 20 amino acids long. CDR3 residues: CATSRRTRRDYLSSYNEQFF. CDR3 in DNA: TGTGCCACCAGCAGGAGAACGAGGCGGGACTACCTTAGCTCCTACAATGAGCAGTTCTTC.

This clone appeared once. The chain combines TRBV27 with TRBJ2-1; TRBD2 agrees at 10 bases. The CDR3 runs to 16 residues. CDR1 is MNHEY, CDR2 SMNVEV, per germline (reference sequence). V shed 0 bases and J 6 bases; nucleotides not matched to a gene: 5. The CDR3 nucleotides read TGTGCCAGCAGTTTATCTTGGACTAGCGGCCTCAATGAGCAGTTCTTC. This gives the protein CASSLSWTSGLNEQFF.

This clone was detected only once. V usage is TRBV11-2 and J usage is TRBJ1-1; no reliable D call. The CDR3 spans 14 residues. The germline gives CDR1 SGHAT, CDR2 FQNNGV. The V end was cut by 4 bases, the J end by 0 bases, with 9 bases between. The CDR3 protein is CASSWEPLNTEAFF. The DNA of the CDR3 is TGTGCCAGCAGCTGGGAGCCCTTGAACACTGAAGCTTTCTTT.

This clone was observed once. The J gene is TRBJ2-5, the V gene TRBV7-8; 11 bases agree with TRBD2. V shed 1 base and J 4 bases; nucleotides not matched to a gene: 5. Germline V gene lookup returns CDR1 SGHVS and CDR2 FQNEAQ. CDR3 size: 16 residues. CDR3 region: CASSLVLAGDAETQYF. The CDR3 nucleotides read TGTGCCAGCAGCTTAGTACTAGCGGGAGATGCAGAGACCCAGTACTTC. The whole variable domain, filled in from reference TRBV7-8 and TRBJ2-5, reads GAGVSQSPRYKVAKRGQDVALRCDPISGHVSLFWYQQALGQGPEFLTYFQNEAQLDKSGLPSDRFFAERPEGSVSTLKIQRTQQEDSAVYLCASSLVLAGDAETQYFGPGTRLLVL.

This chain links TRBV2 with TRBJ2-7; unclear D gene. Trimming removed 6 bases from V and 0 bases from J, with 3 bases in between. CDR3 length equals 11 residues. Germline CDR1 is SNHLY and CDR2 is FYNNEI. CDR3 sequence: CASRASYEQYF. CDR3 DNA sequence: TGTGCCAGCAGGGCCTCCTACGAGCAGTACTTC.

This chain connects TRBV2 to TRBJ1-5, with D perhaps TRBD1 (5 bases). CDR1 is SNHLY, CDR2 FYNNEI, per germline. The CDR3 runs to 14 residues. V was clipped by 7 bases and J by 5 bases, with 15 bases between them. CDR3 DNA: TGTGCCAGCAAGGGCAGGTGGGGGGATCAGCCCCAGCATTTT. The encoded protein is CASKGRWGDQPQHF.

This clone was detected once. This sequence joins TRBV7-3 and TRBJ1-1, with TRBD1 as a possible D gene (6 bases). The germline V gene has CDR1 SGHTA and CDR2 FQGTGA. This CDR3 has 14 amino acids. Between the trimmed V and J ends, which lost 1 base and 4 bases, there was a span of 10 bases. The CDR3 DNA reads TGTGCCAGCAGCTTAAACGGCAGGGGCACTGAAGCTTTCTTT. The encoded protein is CASSLNGRGTEAFF.

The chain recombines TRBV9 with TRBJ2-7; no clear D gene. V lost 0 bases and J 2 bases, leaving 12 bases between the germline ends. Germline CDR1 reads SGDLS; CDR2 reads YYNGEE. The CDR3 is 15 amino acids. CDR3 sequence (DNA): TGTGCCAGCAGCGTAGGGCCAGGAACCCCCTACGAGCAGTACTTC. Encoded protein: CASSVGPGTPYEQYF.

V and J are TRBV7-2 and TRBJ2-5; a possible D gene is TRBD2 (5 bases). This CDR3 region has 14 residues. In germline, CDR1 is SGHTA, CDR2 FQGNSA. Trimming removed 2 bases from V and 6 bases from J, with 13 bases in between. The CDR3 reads CASSLISRGKTQYF. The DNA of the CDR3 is TGTGCCAGCAGCTTAATCTCTCGGGGAAAGACCCAGTACTTC.

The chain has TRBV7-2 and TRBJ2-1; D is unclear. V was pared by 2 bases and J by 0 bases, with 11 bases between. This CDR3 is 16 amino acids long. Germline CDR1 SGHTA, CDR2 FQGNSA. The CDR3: CASSLQLPLSYNEQFF. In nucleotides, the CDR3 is TGTGCCAGCAGCTTACAACTCCCCCTCTCCTACAATGAGCAGTTCTTC.

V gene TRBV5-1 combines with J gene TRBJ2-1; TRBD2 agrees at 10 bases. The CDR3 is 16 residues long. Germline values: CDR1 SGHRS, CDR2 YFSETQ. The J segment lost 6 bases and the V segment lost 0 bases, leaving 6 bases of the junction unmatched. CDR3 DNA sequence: TGCGCCAGCAGCTTGGGGGGTAGCGGGAGGCCCAATGAGCAGTTCTTC. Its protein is CASSLGGSGRPNEQFF.

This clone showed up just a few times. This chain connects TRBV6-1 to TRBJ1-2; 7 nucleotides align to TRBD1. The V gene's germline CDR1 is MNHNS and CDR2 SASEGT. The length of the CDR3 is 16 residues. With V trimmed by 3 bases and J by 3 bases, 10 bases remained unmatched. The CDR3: CASSDQTWGQYYGYTF. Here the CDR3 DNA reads TGTGCCAGCAGTGATCAGACCTGGGGACAGTACTATGGCTACACCTTC.

As DNA, the CDR3 is TGTGCCAGCAGCCAATGGTCTGTCTACACAGATACGCAGTATTTT. Its translation: CASSQWSVYTDTQYF. The chain links TRBV14 to TRBJ2-3; D unresolved. Trimming removed 2 bases from V and 2 bases from J, with 11 bases in between. The germline gives CDR1 SGHDN, CDR2 FVKESK. CDR3 size: 15 residues.

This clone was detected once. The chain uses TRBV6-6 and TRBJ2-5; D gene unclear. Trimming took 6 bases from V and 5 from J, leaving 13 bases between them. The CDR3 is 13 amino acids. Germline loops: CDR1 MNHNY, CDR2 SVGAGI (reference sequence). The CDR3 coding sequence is TGTGCCAGCAGCCTATTTCCAAGCGAGACCCAGTACTTC. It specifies CASSLFPSETQYF.

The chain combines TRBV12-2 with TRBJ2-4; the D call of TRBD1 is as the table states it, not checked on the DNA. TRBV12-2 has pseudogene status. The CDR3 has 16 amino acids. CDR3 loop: CASRFFDILAKNIQYF. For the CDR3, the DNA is TGTGCAAGTCGCTTTTTTGACATACTAGCCAAAAACATTCAGTACTTC.

The CDR3 coding sequence is TGTGCCAGCAGTCCCCAAGGCCGGTGGGGGTTACCTTTACAGGGGGAGACCCAGTACTTC. This codes for CASSPQGRWGLPLQGETQYF. The chain combines TRBV28 with TRBJ2-5, with 7 bases lining up with TRBD1. The CDR3 is made up of 20 amino acids. The V gene's germline CDR1 is MDHEN and CDR2 SYDVKM. With V trimmed by 5 bases and J by 5 bases, 26 bases remained unmatched.